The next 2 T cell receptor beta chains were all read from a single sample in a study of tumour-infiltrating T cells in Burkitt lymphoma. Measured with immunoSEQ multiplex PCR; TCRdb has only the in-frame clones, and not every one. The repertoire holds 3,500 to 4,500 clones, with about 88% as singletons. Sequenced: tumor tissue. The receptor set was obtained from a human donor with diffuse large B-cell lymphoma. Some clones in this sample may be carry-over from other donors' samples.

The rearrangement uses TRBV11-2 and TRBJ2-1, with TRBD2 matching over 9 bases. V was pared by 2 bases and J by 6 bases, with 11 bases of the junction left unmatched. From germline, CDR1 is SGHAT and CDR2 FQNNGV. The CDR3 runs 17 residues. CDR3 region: CASSLIRSGGRGNEQFF. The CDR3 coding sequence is TGTGCCAGCAGCTTAATTCGAAGCGGGGGGAGGGGCAATGAGCAGTTCTTC.

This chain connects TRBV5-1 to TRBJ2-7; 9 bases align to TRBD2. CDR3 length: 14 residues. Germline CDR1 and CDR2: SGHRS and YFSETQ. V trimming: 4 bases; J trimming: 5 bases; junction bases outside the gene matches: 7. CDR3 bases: TGCGCCAGCAGCCCCTTTAGCGGGAGTAACGAGCAGTACTTC. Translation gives CASSPFSGSNEQYF.